This T cell receptor (beta chain) was retrieved from a study of regulatory T cells in long-lasting Graves disease. Arm-PCR with iRepertoire HTBI primers amplified the CDR3 regions for these TCR beta libraries. One entry per CDR3 protein results from TCRdb running MiXCR on the multiplex PCR reads. The top ten hold around a quarter of the sample, which has 400,000 to 650,000 distinct CDR3 sequences, around 16% seen once. Time point of the sample: newly diagnosed GD, antithyroid drugs for less than 3 months. PBMC-extracted RNA yielded the TCR library. Trimming stripped 5 bases from V and 9 bases from J, with 11 bases between. CDR3 length: 12 amino acids. Germline-derived CDR1 and CDR2 are GTSNPN and SVGIG (reference sequence). This clonotype was recorded many times. These data were likewise used in another study, on T cells in Graves' hyperthyroidism and ophthalmopathy.

The source was peripheral blood mononuclear cells (PBMCs), collected at new diagnosis, from a patient treated with antithyroid drugs. V gene TRBV30 combines with J gene TRBJ1-6, with a weak D call TRBD1 (5 bases). The receptor was isolated from a woman aged 35-65 years with Graves disease. DNA for the CDR3: TGTGCCTGGGGGACTTTAGCTTCACCCCTCCACTTT. Amino acid sequence: CAWGTLASPLHF. The whole variable domain, filled in from reference TRBV30 and TRBJ1-6, reads SQTIHQWPATLVQPVGSPLSLECTVEGTSNPNLYWYRQAAGRGLQLLFYSVGIGQISSEVPQNLSASRPQDRQFILSSKKLLLSDSGFYLCAWGTLASPLHFGNGTRLTVT.